A selection of T cell receptor beta chains follows, all from one sample in a study of identical twins. TCRdb reprocessed the 5' RACE reads with MiXCR, giving one entry per CDR3 protein. The table includes some 240,000 distinct CDR3 sequences, around 8.8% detected once. These same records also appear under a second study, on yellow fever vaccine responses in identical twins.

Sequenced: CD8+ T cells sorted from blood. These receptors all come from a young woman in good health. CDR3s include the opening cysteine and the closing phenylalanine or tryptophan. A D gene is named only where the DNA matches it firmly. Not all rows give a size; the values are once, few, many and, for expanded clones, a class.

v_gene,len,abundance,d_gene,j_gene,CDR3aa,CDR3nt
TRBV14,16,many,TRBD2,TRBJ2-3,CASSPRAGGSTDTQYF,TGTGCCAGCAGCCCCCGAGCGGGGGGAAGCACAGATACGCAGTATTTT
TRBV10-2,14,NA,NA,TRBJ2-3,CASSEEGGPDTQYF,TGCGCCAGCAGTGAGGAAGGGGGACCAGATACGCAGTATTTT
TRBV4-1,14,NA,NA,TRBJ2-1,CASSLSDPPNEQFF,TGCGCCAGCAGCCTGTCGGACCCTCCCAATGAGCAGTTCTTC
TRBV18,13,many,NA,TRBJ1-1,CASSPEPGRGAFF,TGTGCCAGCTCACCCGAGCCCGGGCGGGGAGCTTTCTTT
TRBV19,13,many,NA,TRBJ1-5,CASKLRGNQPQHF,TGTGCCAGTAAACTCAGGGGCAATCAGCCCCAGCATTTT
TRBV7-3,13,NA,NA,TRBJ1-1,CASRPTANTEAFF,TGTGCCAGCAGGCCGACAGCCAACACTGAAGCTTTCTTT
TRBV12-3/TRBV12-4,14,many,NA,TRBJ2-7,CASSPPVGPYEQYF,TGTGCCAGCAGTCCCCCGGTGGGCCCCTACGAGCAGTACTTC
TRBV7-9,11,few,NA,TRBJ2-7,CVYGRDGEQYF,TGTGTCTACGGCAGGGATGGCGAGCAGTACTTC
TRBV4-3,15,NA,NA,TRBJ1-1,CASSQDRWEDTEAFF,TGCGCCAGCAGCCAAGATAGGTGGGAGGACACTGAAGCTTTCTTT
TRBV4-3,15,NA,NA,TRBJ2-7,CASSQDLGVGYEQYF,TGCGCCAGCAGCCAAGATCTAGGGGTGGGCTACGAGCAGTACTTC
TRBV20-1,13,many,NA,TRBJ2-1,CSARVKGYNEQFF,TGCAGTGCTAGAGTTAAGGGTTACAATGAGCAGTTCTTC
TRBV25-1,18,few,TRBD2,TRBJ2-7,CASSESDRLAGGPYEQYF,TGTGCCAGCAGTGAATCGGACAGACTAGCGGGGGGGCCCTACGAGCAGTACTTC
TRBV7-3,19,few,NA,TRBJ2-7,CASSLIRVVGGKTPYEQYF,TGTGCCAGCAGCTTAATAAGGGTGGTAGGCGGGAAAACCCCCTACGAGCAGTACTTC
TRBV9,16,few,NA,TRBJ2-3,CASSAPKGGVGDTQYF,TGTGCCAGCAGCGCGCCTAAGGGGGGGGTAGGTGATACGCAGTATTTT
TRBV20-1,15,few,TRBD2,TRBJ2-1,CSARRLAGGLNEQFF,TGCAGTGCTCGAAGACTAGCGGGGGGGCTAAATGAGCAGTTCTTC
TRBV5-1,14,few,NA,TRBJ2-1,CASSPALLGNEQFF,TGCGCCAGCAGCCCGGCCCTCCTAGGGAATGAGCAGTTCTTC
TRBV6-5,15,NA,NA,TRBJ2-5,CASSSFSVPQETQYF,TGTGCCAGCAGTTCCTTTTCGGTCCCTCAAGAGACCCAGTACTTC
TRBV9,16,few,TRBD2,TRBJ2-3,CASSVADGGAGDTQYF,TGTGCCAGCAGCGTAGCTGACGGGGGGGCCGGAGATACGCAGTATTTT
TRBV4-3,15,NA,TRBD1,TRBJ2-7,CASSQGTGGSYEQYF,TGCGCCAGCAGCCAAGGGACAGGGGGCAGCTACGAGCAGTACTTC
TRBV3-1,15,NA,TRBD1,TRBJ1-6,CASSPGQGGGSPLHF,TGTGCCAGCAGCCCGGGACAGGGGGGTGGTTCACCCCTCCACTTT
TRBV12-3/TRBV12-4,18,NA,TRBD1,TRBJ2-1,CASSVPGQGFPQNNEQFF,TGTGCCAGCAGCGTACCGGGACAGGGTTTTCCTCAGAACAATGAGCAGTTCTTC
TRBV12-3/TRBV12-4,17,few,TRBD2,TRBJ2-2,CASSFISGRNPNGELFF,TGTGCCAGCAGTTTTATCAGCGGGAGGAACCCAAACGGGGAGCTGTTTTTT
TRBV7-9,14,NA,NA,TRBJ1-2,CASSLEVGGYGYTF,TGTGCCAGCAGCTTAGAGGTGGGCGGCTATGGCTACACCTTC
TRBV16,14,NA,NA,TRBJ1-1,CASSQSWGATEAFF,TGTGCCAGCAGCCAATCTTGGGGGGCGACTGAAGCTTTCTTT
TRBV5-1,15,NA,NA,TRBJ2-5,CASSLLGDPQGTQYF,TGCGCCAGCAGCTTGTTGGGAGACCCCCAAGGAACCCAGTACTTC
TRBV2,17,many,NA,TRBJ2-3,CASSGEREGLDTDTQYF,TGTGCCAGCAGTGGCGAGCGCGAGGGACTTGACACAGATACGCAGTATTTT
TRBV29-1,12,few,NA,TRBJ2-7,CSVITGPYEQYF,TGCAGCGTGATTACAGGGCCCTACGAGCAGTACTTC
TRBV24-1,16,many,TRBD1,TRBJ2-1,CATSDRQGTIYNEQFF,TGTGCCACCAGTGACCGACAGGGTACTATCTACAATGAGCAGTTCTTC
TRBV10-3,12,NA,NA,TRBJ2-7,CAISDRTGEQYF,TGTGCCATCAGTGACCGGACGGGAGAGCAGTACTTC
TRBV7-6,17,NA,TRBD2,TRBJ2-1,CASSLRTSGYSYNEQFF,TGTGCCAGCAGCCTACGGACTAGCGGCTACTCCTACAATGAGCAGTTCTTC
TRBV27,15,NA,NA,TRBJ2-7,CASSISNIGAYEQYF,TGTGCCAGCAGCATATCGAATATAGGGGCCTACGAGCAGTACTTC
TRBV7-9,12,many,NA,TRBJ2-7,CASSGQTYEQYF,TGTGCCAGCAGCGGGCAAACCTACGAGCAGTACTTC
TRBV7-2,17,NA,TRBD2,TRBJ2-7,CASSQTSGRVSTYEQYF,TGTGCCAGCAGCCAAACTAGCGGGAGGGTTTCGACCTACGAGCAGTACTTC
TRBV28,15,many,NA,TRBJ1-1,CASSPPGRVNTEAFF,TGTGCCAGCAGTCCCCCGGGGAGGGTGAACACTGAAGCTTTCTTT
TRBV19,14,few,NA,TRBJ2-7,CASSIYAGPYEQYF,TGTGCCAGTAGTATCTATGCAGGGCCCTACGAGCAGTACTTC
TRBV27,17,few,TRBD2,TRBJ2-3,CASSPLTSGGVTDTQYF,TGTGCCAGCAGTCCTCTGACTAGCGGGGGTGTCACAGATACGCAGTATTTT
TRBV2,15,NA,TRBD1,TRBJ1-4,CASRRSQGVNEKLFF,TGTGCCAGCAGACGAAGCCAGGGGGTTAATGAAAAACTGTTTTTT
TRBV7-2,15,NA,TRBD2,TRBJ2-5,CASSLNSGRTETQYF,TGTGCCAGCAGCTTAAATAGCGGGAGGACGGAGACCCAGTACTTC
TRBV7-2,17,many,NA,TRBJ2-1,CASSSTPHLSFNNEQFF,TGTGCCAGCAGCTCAACACCGCATCTGTCTTTCAACAATGAGCAGTTCTTC
TRBV18,14,NA,NA,TRBJ2-7,CASSPVRGSYEQYF,TGTGCCAGCTCACCTGTAAGGGGCTCCTACGAGCAGTACTTC
TRBV28,18,NA,NA,TRBJ2-4,CASSRIPGQALAKNIQYF,TGTGCCAGCAGTAGAATACCGGGACAAGCTCTGGCCAAAAACATTCAGTACTTC
TRBV9,15,many,TRBD2,TRBJ2-1,CASSVTSGPYNEQFF,TGTGCCAGCAGCGTAACTAGCGGGCCCTACAATGAGCAGTTCTTC
TRBV27,13,few,NA,TRBJ2-3,CASSPHRWDTQYF,TGTGCCAGCAGTCCCCACCGATGGGATACGCAGTATTTT
TRBV10-3,19,few,TRBD1,TRBJ2-7,CAISDTGTGESRWLYEQYF,TGTGCCATCAGTGACACCGGGACAGGGGAATCCAGGTGGCTCTACGAGCAGTACTTC
TRBV28,13,few,TRBD2,TRBJ2-7,CASWGGSSYEQYF,TGTGCCAGCTGGGGCGGGAGCTCCTACGAGCAGTACTTC
TRBV29-1,15,NA,NA,TRBJ2-5,CSVDVGGREKETQYF,TGCAGCGTTGATGTTGGAGGCCGGGAGAAAGAGACCCAGTACTTC
TRBV10-2,15,few,TRBD2,TRBJ2-5,CASSESLLAGETQYF,TGCGCCAGCAGTGAGTCTCTGCTAGCGGGAGAGACCCAGTACTTC
TRBV20-1,13,NA,NA,TRBJ1-1,CSALADRNTEAFF,TGCAGTGCCCTCGCGGACAGGAACACTGAAGCTTTCTTT